The rows below give T cell receptor beta chains drawn from one sample of a study of shared clonotypes between healthy human individuals. TCRdb keeps only in-frame clones here, not all; method: immunoSEQ multiplex PCR. The repertoire consists of over 2 million clones, with roughly 94% occurring once and the leading ten covering approximately 0.13%. Sequences were obtained from naive CD4+ T cells sorted from blood. Receptors originate from a man aged 18-30 years in good health. Both conserved end residues are part of each CDR3. D genes are given only for firm matches. Size is stated for part of the rows, as once, few or many counts, or as a class when the clone is expanded.

V	J	D	size	DNA	CDR3
TRBV21-1	TRBJ1-3	-	-	TGTGCCAGCAGCAAAGAAGGACAGGGCCAAGTCTCTGGAAACACCATATATTTT	CASSKEGQGQVSGNTIYF
TRBV9	TRBJ1-3	-	-	TGTGCCAGCGCAGGGTATCCTGGAAACACCATATATTTT	CASAGYPGNTIYF
TRBV29-1	TRBJ1-2	TRBD1	-	TGCAGCGTTGAAGATCGCCGGGACAGACAATATGGCTACACCTTC	CSVEDRRDRQYGYTF
TRBV19	TRBJ2-7	-	-	TGTGCCAGTAGGAACGGGGGCTCCTACGAGCAGTACTTC	CASRNGGSYEQYF
TRBV5-1	TRBJ1-5	-	-	TGCGCCAGCAGCTTGGGTCCTGAACAGCCCCAGCATTTT	CASSLGPEQPQHF
TRBV10-3	TRBJ2-7	TRBD1	-	TGTGCCGCCGGGACAGCAACTTACGAGCAGTACTTC	CAAGTATYEQYF
TRBV11-3	TRBJ1-1	-	-	TGTGCCAGCAGCGTCGGGGGGGCATACACTGAAGCTTTCTTT	CASSVGGAYTEAFF
TRBV9	TRBJ2-7	-	-	TGTGCCAGCTACCCCTGGGGTCACGAGCAGTACTTC	CASYPWGHEQYF
TRBV4-3	TRBJ2-3	TRBD2	-	TGCGCCAGCAGCCAAGATTCAGGCACGACTAGCGGGAGTTACCGTGGAGATACGCAGTATTTT	CASSQDSGTTSGSYRGDTQYF
TRBV9	TRBJ2-7	TRBD2	once	TGTGCCAGCAGCGCCTATAGGACTAGCGGGGACTACGAGCAGTACTTC	CASSAYRTSGDYEQYF
TRBV7-9	TRBJ2-5	TRBD1	-	TGTGCCAGCAGCTTAGGTCTCGGGACAGGAAGGGGACAAGAGACCCAGTACTTC	CASSLGLGTGRGQETQYF
TRBV6-1	TRBJ1-2	TRBD1	-	TGTGCCAGCAGTGAGCGGACAGGGCCCGGCTATGGCTACACCTTC	CASSERTGPGYGYTF
TRBV5-4	TRBJ2-7	-	-	TGTGCCAGCAGCGGGAGGTCAGGAGGGTCAGGCGAGCAGTACTTC	CASSGRSGGSGEQYF
TRBV5-1	TRBJ2-3	TRBD2	-	TGCGCCAGCAGTGAGACTAGCCGGGATACGCAGTATTTT	CASSETSRDTQYF
TRBV5-1	TRBJ2-1	-	-	TGCGCCAGCAGCTTGTGGGCCGAAGGAGAGCAGTTCTTC	CASSLWAEGEQFF
TRBV6-1	TRBJ1-2	TRBD1	-	TGTGCCAGCAGTGAAGGGGACAGGGGATTCTATGGCTACACCTTC	CASSEGDRGFYGYTF
TRBV5-1	TRBJ2-3	-	-	TGCGCCAGCAGTTTTGGGGAGGGCACAGATACGCAGTATTTT	CASSFGEGTDTQYF
TRBV5-1	TRBJ2-7	-	-	TGCGCCAGCAGTGTGGACGGGTCCTACGAGCAGTACTTC	CASSVDGSYEQYF
TRBV28	TRBJ2-7	TRBD1	-	TGTGCCAGCAGATCGGACAGGACTGGACCCTACGAGCAGTACTTC	CASRSDRTGPYEQYF
TRBV18	TRBJ2-5	TRBD1	-	TGTGCCAGCTCACGCCAAGGGACAGGGACCCAAGAGACCCAGTACTTC	CASSRQGTGTQETQYF
TRBV10-3	TRBJ2-1	TRBD1	once	TGTGCCATCAGTGCCGGACAGGGTTCCTACAATGAGCAGTTCTTC	CAISAGQGSYNEQFF
TRBV7-3	TRBJ1-1	-	-	TGTGCCAGCAGCTTAAGGGGGGTCACTGAAGCTTTCTTT	CASSLRGVTEAFF
TRBV19	TRBJ1-1	TRBD1	-	TGTGCCAGTAGTATTGGACAGGTCGGCACTGAAGCTTTCTTT	CASSIGQVGTEAFF
TRBV6-6	TRBJ2-2	TRBD1	-	TGTGCCAGCAGACCGATAGGACAGGGGGCCACCGGGGAGCTGTTTTTT	CASRPIGQGATGELFF
TRBV9	TRBJ2-1	-	-	TGTGCCAGCAGCGCCAACTCAGGGAGACTAGAGGTGCGTGAGCAGTTCTTC	CASSANSGRLEVREQFF
TRBV4-1	TRBJ2-1	TRBD2	-	TGCGCCAGCAGTCCCGGGACTAGGCCGTACAATGAGCAGTTCTTC	CASSPGTRPYNEQFF
TRBV12-5	TRBJ1-2	-	-	TGTGCTAGTGGTTTGTGGGGGGTCGGCTATGGCTACACCTTC	CASGLWGVGYGYTF
TRBV5-4	TRBJ2-5	-	-	TGTGCCAGCAGCTTGCCTGGGCAGACCCAGTACTTC	CASSLPGQTQYF
TRBV5-3	TRBJ1-3	-	-	TGTGCCAGAAGCTTGGTTAGTTTGCGGGGAAATACTGGAAACACCATATATTTT	CARSLVSLRGNTGNTIYF
TRBV5-6	TRBJ1-4	-	-	TGTGCCAGCAGCTTGGCCTTAGGGCGTTCTAATGAAAAACTGTTTTTT	CASSLALGRSNEKLFF
TRBV5-6	TRBJ2-3	TRBD2	-	TGTGCCAGCAGCACGGGACTAGCGGGAGCAGATACGCAGTATTTT	CASSTGLAGADTQYF
TRBV27	TRBJ1-2	-	-	TGTGCCAGCAGTTCCCTCCCCCCCCGGGGCGCGAACTATGGCTACACCTTC	CASSSLPPRGANYGYTF
TRBV7-2	TRBJ1-1	-	once	TGTGCCAGCAGCCGGATGGGGGGGAACACTGAAGCTTTCTTT	CASSRMGGNTEAFF
TRBV5-1	TRBJ2-3	-	-	TGCGCCAGCAGCTTGTCCGGGACGGGGAGCACAGATACGCAGTATTTT	CASSLSGTGSTDTQYF
TRBV29-1	TRBJ2-3	-	-	TGCAGCGTTGAGGCCGACTCGGGTACGCAGTATTTT	CSVEADSGTQYF
TRBV6-5	TRBJ2-7	TRBD1	-	TGTGCCAGCAGCCGAGACAGGGAAGGTCTCTACGAGCAGTACTTC	CASSRDREGLYEQYF
TRBV4-1	TRBJ1-1	-	-	TGCGCCAGCAGCCTGACAGTGAACACTGAAGCTTTCTTT	CASSLTVNTEAFF
TRBV6-6	TRBJ2-5	TRBD2	-	TGTGCCAGCAGTTACGCTAGCGGGGCTGGAGAGACCCAGTACTTC	CASSYASGAGETQYF
TRBV7-2	TRBJ1-1	-	-	TGTGCCGGAGGCGGGGCGAACACTGAAGCTTTCTTT	CAGGGANTEAFF
TRBV7-2	TRBJ1-6	-	-	TGTGCCAGCAGCCCCCGGGCAGGGGACAATTCACCCCTCCACTTT	CASSPRAGDNSPLHF
TRBV7-2	TRBJ1-3	-	few	TGTGCCAGCAGCTTGGGGGGCTCGGGAAACACCATATATTTT	CASSLGGSGNTIYF
TRBV5-6	TRBJ1-5	TRBD1	-	TGTGCCAGCAGCCTTACAGGGGTGCTTAGCAATCAGCCCCAGCATTTT	CASSLTGVLSNQPQHF
TRBV21-1	TRBJ2-4	-	-	TGTGCCAGCAGCAAGACGGGAGTCAAAAACATTCAGTACTTC	CASSKTGVKNIQYF
TRBV5-3	TRBJ2-7	TRBD1	-	TGTGCCAGAAGTCCCCGGGACAGGGGTCACGAGCAGTACTTC	CARSPRDRGHEQYF
TRBV4-1	TRBJ1-5	-	-	TGCGCCAGCAGCCAAGAGGGGGGGCCGAGCAATCAGCCCCAGCATTTT	CASSQEGGPSNQPQHF
TRBV2	TRBJ2-7	-	once	TGTGCCAGCAGTGTTTTGATCGTTTGGGACTTGAACTCCTACGAGCAGTACTTC	CASSVLIVWDLNSYEQYF
TRBV10-3	TRBJ1-2	TRBD1	once	TGTGCCATCAGTGAGGACCCGACAGGGGGCTACTATGGCTACACCTTC	CAISEDPTGGYYGYTF
TRBV2	TRBJ2-5	TRBD2	-	TGTGCCAGCAGTGAATCTGGTAGCGGGACAAAAGAGACCCAGTACTTC	CASSESGSGTKETQYF
TRBV29-1	TRBJ2-7	-	many	TGCAGCGTGTCAGGGGGGGGCGAGCAGTACTTC	CSVSGGGEQYF
TRBV5-5	TRBJ2-7	-	-	TGTGCCAGCAGAGACCGAGGCAGGGATGGTTCCTACGAGCAGTACTTC	CASRDRGRDGSYEQYF